What follows are 15 T cell receptor beta chains derived from one specimen sequenced in a study of metastatic and nonmetastatic thyroid tumors. TCRdb re-clonotyped the PCR reads through MiXCR. This sample has roughly 81,000 clones, with roughly 8.6% found just once. Treatment of any kind had been given to no patient before thyroid surgery. The specimen was blood. These receptors originate from a female donor with papillary thyroid cancer or a benign thyroid nodule (not recorded which). Some clones in this sample may be carry-over from other donors' samples.

This clone was seen at least ten times. The V and J genes are TRBV5-5 and TRBJ1-2, with 12 bases aligning to TRBD1. This CDR3 is built from 15 residues. J was trimmed by 8 bases and V by 4 bases; bases with no gene match: 9. Germline loops: CDR1 SGHKS, CDR2 YYEKEE (reference sequence). For the CDR3, the DNA is TGTGCCAGCAGCGACTCCGGGACAGGGGGCATAGGCTACACCTTC. Amino acid sequence: CASSDSGTGGIGYTF. Full variable domain (outside the CDR3, taken from reference TRBV5-5 and TRBJ1-2): DAGVTQSPTHLIKTRGQQVTLRCSPISGHKSVSWYQQVLGQGPQFIFQYYEKEERGRGNFPDRFSARQFPNYSSELNVNALLLGDSALYLCASSDSGTGGIGYTFGSGTRLTVV.

This clone was recorded many times. The chain employs TRBV18 and TRBJ2-1; D is possibly TRBD2 (5 bases). Trimming removed 1 base at V and 5 bases at J, with 9 bases between. Per germline, CDR1 KGHSH and CDR2 LQKENI. The CDR3 is 14 amino acids. DNA of the CDR3: TGTGCCAGCTCACCACTGTCCGGGGACAATGAGCAGTTCTTC. It encodes CASSPLSGDNEQFF.

The gene calls are TRBV13 and TRBJ2-5; 13 nucleotides match TRBD2. Germline CDR1 reads PRHDT; CDR2 reads FYEKMQ (reference sequence). This CDR3 region has 17 residues. With 3 bases clipped from V and 2 bases from J, the junction kept 6 bases outside the gene matches. The CDR3 region has the DNA TGTGCCAGCAGCTTCACAGGACTAGCGGGGGAACAAGAGACCCAGTACTTC. Translated: CASSFTGLAGEQETQYF.

As to this clone: The junction and the germline gene differ at one end; a read error may be behind it. V is TRBV28 and J is TRBJ1-1; the D gene is possibly TRBD1 (6 bases). From germline, CDR1 is MDHEN and CDR2 SYDVKM. The CDR3 spans 15 residues. CDR3 loop: CTSSPPDRLNTEAFF. Here the CDR3 DNA reads TGTACCAGCAGCCCCCCTGACAGGCTGAACACTGAAGCTTTCTTT.

In this sample, this clone turned up many times. CDR3 nucleotides: TGTGCCAGCAGTTACTCCGCGGGGGCGCGTCAGCCCCAGCATTTT. Its protein product is CASSYSAGARQPQHF. The chain recombines TRBV6-6 with TRBJ1-5, with D perhaps TRBD1 (6 bases). Between the trimmed V and J ends, which lost 0 bases and 6 bases, there was a span of 12 bases. The germline V gene has CDR1 MNHNY and CDR2 SVGAGI (reference sequence). The CDR3 runs to 15 residues.

This clone came up many times. V is TRBV7-9 and J is TRBJ2-1; D remains unclear. V lost 4 bases and J lost 10, with 20 bases in between. Germline V gene sequence: CDR1 SEHNR, CDR2 FQNEAQ (reference sequence). The length of the CDR3 is 15 residues. The chain's CDR3 is CASSSRSSQMSEQFF. The CDR3 DNA sequence: TGTGCCAGCAGCTCCCGTAGTTCCCAAATGAGCGAGCAGTTCTTC.

This clone was seen a few times. V usage is TRBV5-4 and J usage is TRBJ1-1; D unclear. Germline CDR1 is SGHNT and CDR2 is YYREEE (reference sequence). The CDR3 consists of 14 residues. V was pared by 6 bases and J by 4 bases, with 16 bases between. For the CDR3, the DNA is TGTGCCAGCACCCTGAGAGTGGTTGTCACTGAAGCTTTCTTT. Its protein product is CASTLRVVVTEAFF. Full variable domain (outside the CDR3, taken from reference TRBV5-4 and TRBJ1-1): ETGVTQSPTHLIKTRGQQVTLRCSSQSGHNTVSWYQQALGQGPQFIFQYYREEENGRGNFPPRFSGLQFPNYSSELNVNALELDDSALYLCASTLRVVVTEAFFGQGTRLTVV.

This clone has at least ten counts. The chain joins TRBV7-9 to TRBJ1-4; no firm D call. This CDR3 spans 15 amino acids. V was clipped by 4 bases and J by 4 bases, with 13 bases between them. The germline V gene has CDR1 SEHNR and CDR2 FQNEAQ (reference sequence). CDR3 protein: CASSSNPGLNEKLFF. CDR3 coding DNA: TGTGCCAGCAGCTCAAATCCTGGACTTAATGAAAAACTGTTTTTT.

The chain is built from TRBV7-6 and TRBJ2-1, with D possibly called TRBD1 or TRBD2 (6 bases each). Trimming took 1 base from V and 10 from J, leaving 20 bases between them. CDR3 length equals 16 residues. Germline V CDR1 and CDR2: SGHVS, FNYEAQ. The CDR3 sequence: CASSLVASWGAGEQFF. CDR3 DNA: TGTGCCAGCAGCTTAGTGGCATCTTGGGGGGCGGGCGAGCAGTTCTTC.

In this sample, this clone turned up many times. The genes are TRBV6-1 and TRBJ2-1, with TRBD1 matching over 9 bases. The CDR3 is 16 residues long. Trimming cost V 2 bases and J 6 bases; bases outside gene matches: 8. Per the germline V gene, CDR1 is MNHNS and CDR2 is SASEGT. This chain's CDR3 is CASSEFTGGAFNEQFF. The CDR3 DNA reads TGTGCCAGCAGTGAATTTACAGGGGGCGCGTTCAATGAGCAGTTCTTC.

J is TRBJ1-5 and V is TRBV20-1, with no clear D. The CDR3 length is 14 residues. CDR1 and CDR2 (germline): DFQATT, SNEGSKA (reference sequence). Trimming left V 3 bases short and J 2 bases short, with 11 bases between. Here the CDR3 DNA reads TGCAGTGCTAGGGCCCGGAGAGGCAATCAGCCCCAGCATTTT. Its translation is CSARARRGNQPQHF.

Ten or more counts support this clone. This chain uses TRBV4-2 with TRBJ2-2, with 7 bases matching TRBD2. The CDR3 runs 18 residues. CDR1 is LGHNA and CDR2 is YNFKEQ in the germline V gene. V lost 3 bases and J lost 1; bases outside the gene matches: 11. The CDR3 nucleotides read TGTGCCAGCAGCCATAAAACGATGGCGGGGGAGAACACCGGGGAGCTGTTTTTT. It encodes CASSHKTMAGENTGELFF.

This clone showed up many times. Mismatch with germline at one junction end may stem from a read error. Other nucleotide sequences from this sample produce the same CDR3. This sequence joins TRBV20-1 and TRBJ2-2; 10 nucleotides line up with TRBD1. The CDR3 extends over 18 amino acids. Per germline, CDR1 DFQATT and CDR2 SNEGSKA (reference sequence). CDR3 in amino acids: CSARDMGTGVTHTGELFF. The CDR3 DNA is TGCAGCGCTAGAGACATGGGGACAGGGGTGACTCACACCGGGGAGCTGTTTTTT.

This clone has at least ten counts. One end of the junction varies from germline; a read error may be responsible. Other DNA sequences within the sample encode an identical CDR3. CDR3 DNA: TGTGCCAGCAGTTTTGGGAGAACAGGAGCGAGGAATGAACAGTTCTTC. It translates to CASSFGRTGARNEQFF. The V and J genes are TRBV28 and TRBJ2-1; the D call may be TRBD1 or TRBD2 (5 bases each). The CDR3 totals 16 residues. Germline V gene data show CDR1 as MDHEN and CDR2 as SYDVKM.

This clone was detected many times. The rearrangement uses TRBV28 and TRBJ1-1; D is possibly TRBD1 (6 bases). Germline loops: CDR1 MDHEN, CDR2 SYDVKM. The germline V and J ends were trimmed by 3 bases and 1 base, with 12 bases remaining between them. The CDR3 spans 15 residues. CDR3: CASSLVGTQNTEAFF. In nucleotides, the CDR3 is TGTGCCAGCAGTTTGGTCGGGACACAGAACACTGAAGCTTTCTTT.